What follows are 22 T cell receptor beta chains derived from one specimen sequenced in a study of blood T cells in healthy people across ages. Primed by a sample-barcoded 5' primer and a J-beta primer mix, a second PCR proceeded for about 6 to 11 cycles. One entry per CDR3 protein, called by TCRdb with MiXCR from the 5' RACE reads. The sample records some 700,000 distinct CDR3 sequences, approximately 22% being singletons. Sequenced input: blood. These receptors were taken from a man between 65 and 85 years old in good health.

The sample holds a few counts of this clonotype. The chain couples TRBV6-5 to TRBJ2-4; D is perhaps TRBD2 (5 bases). CDR1 is MNHEY, CDR2 SVGAGI, per germline. The CDR3 is 16 residues long. V lost 5 bases, J lost 6 bases, and 20 bases lay in between. The CDR3, as DNA: TGTGCCAGCAGTCGAACCGGGGTCCTTCGTGGAAACATTCAGTACTTC. It encodes CASSRTGVLRGNIQYF.

This clonotype appeared once. The rearrangement links TRBV3-1 to TRBJ2-3; no clear D gene. The CDR3 has 16 amino acids. Trimming removed 0 bases at V and 2 bases at J, with 12 bases between. Germline loops: CDR1 LGHDT, CDR2 YNNKEL (reference sequence). The CDR3 protein is CASSQEEFSLTDTQYF. The CDR3 region has the DNA TGTGCCAGCAGCCAAGAGGAGTTCTCTCTCACAGATACGCAGTATTTT.

This clonotype was found many times. The J gene is TRBJ2-3, the V gene TRBV7-6; D unclear. Trimming left V 3 bases short and J 4 bases short, with 8 bases between. The CDR3 extends over 13 amino acids. The germline V gene has CDR1 SGHVS and CDR2 FNYEAQ. CDR3 loop: CASSFGWADTQYF. CDR3 sequence (DNA): TGTGCCAGCAGCTTCGGGTGGGCAGATACGCAGTATTTT.

This clonotype was seen a few times. One junction end does not reproduce the germline sequence, and a read error may be involved. V usage is TRBV4-1 and J usage is TRBJ2-3; 8 bases are shared with TRBD2. Germline CDR1 is MGHRA and CDR2 is YSYEKL. The CDR3 covers 17 residues. The CDR3 protein is CASSQGVTGGPLDTRYF. Written as DNA, the CDR3 is TGCGCCAGCAGCCAAGGGGTCACGGGGGGGCCGCTCGATACGCGGTATTTT.

The rearrangement uses TRBV3-1 and TRBJ2-7; TRBD1 matches at 7 bases. J gave up 9 bases and V 4 bases, and 3 bases lay outside the gene matches. Germline V gives CDR1 LGHDT, CDR2 YNNKEL (reference sequence). The CDR3 loop spans 11 amino acids. The CDR3 sequence: CASSLGTVQYV. Here the CDR3 DNA reads TGTGCCAGCAGCCTAGGGACAGTGCAGTACGTC.

This clonotype has at least ten counts. This chain uses TRBV5-1 with TRBJ2-5, with D unclear. CDR3 size: 13 residues. Trimming shortened V by 2 bases and J by 2 bases, and 7 bases separated the two germline ends. CDR1 is SGHRS and CDR2 is YFSETQ in the germline V gene. For the CDR3, the DNA is TGCGCCAGCAGCTTCTCGCCTCAAGAGACCCAGTACTTC. Residues: CASSFSPQETQYF. The full variable domain, its missing parts supplied by reference TRBV5-1 and TRBJ2-5, is KAGVTQTPRYLIKTRGQQVTLSCSPISGHRSVSWYQQTPGQGLQFLFEYFSETQRNKGNFPGRFSGRQFSNSRSEMNVSTLELGDSALYLCASSFSPQETQYFGPGTRLLVL.

V usage is TRBV7-2 and J usage is TRBJ2-5, with 8 bases identical to TRBD1. TRBJ2-7 explains the end of the DNA better; the J call may be wrong. The CDR3 runs to 16 residues. CDR1 and CDR2 (germline): SGHTA, FQGNSA. CDR3: CASSLYGQGIPYEQYF. The CDR3 nucleotides are TGTGCCAGCAGCTTATACGGACAGGGCATCCCCTACGAGCAGTACTTC.

This clonotype was observed at least ten times. The V and J genes are TRBV12-3 or TRBV12-4 and TRBJ1-4, with 9 bases lining up with TRBD1. With 5 bases clipped from V and 8 bases from J, the junction kept 6 bases outside the gene matches. CDR3 length equals 14 residues. The CDR3 reads CASSLGTGREKLFF. As DNA, the CDR3 is TGTGCCAGCAGTCTAGGGACAGGGCGAGAAAAACTGTTTTTT.

This chain uses TRBV4-2 with TRBJ1-4, with D perhaps TRBD1 (6 bases). CDR1 and CDR2 (germline): LGHNA, YNFKEQ. The ends were cut back, 0 bases at V and 8 bases at J, with 10 bases in the middle. The CDR3 spans 14 residues. CDR3 in amino acids: CASSQEGGYEKLFF. As DNA, the CDR3 is TGTGCCAGCAGCCAAGAAGGGGGGTACGAAAAACTGTTTTTT.

The rearrangement links TRBV5-6 to TRBJ2-7, with 9 bases lining up with TRBD2. Looked up from germline, CDR1 is SGHDT and CDR2 is YYEEEE. The CDR3 loop spans 14 amino acids. V trimming: 6 bases; J trimming: 4 bases; junction bases outside the gene matches: 8. CDR3 DNA sequence: TGTGCCAGCAAACCCGGGACTAGCAGGTACGAGCAGTACTTC. Translated, it gives CASKPGTSRYEQYF.

This sequence joins TRBV19 and TRBJ2-7, with no clear D. The CDR3 is 16 amino acids. Germline V gene data show CDR1 as LNHDA and CDR2 as SQIVND (reference sequence). Trimming pared 0 bases from V and 2 bases from J, leaving 14 bases between. In DNA, the CDR3 is TGTGCCAGTAGTATAGACTATACGAGATGGACCTACGAGCAGTACTTC. Translated: CASSIDYTRWTYEQYF. The full variable domain, its missing parts supplied by reference TRBV19 and TRBJ2-7, is DGGITQSPKYLFRKEGQNVTLSCEQNLNHDAMYWYRQDPGQGLRLIYYSQIVNDFQKGDIAEGYSVSREKKESFPLTVTSAQKNPTAFYLCASSIDYTRWTYEQYFGPGTRLTVT.

This clonotype showed up just a few times. The genes are TRBV4-2 and TRBJ2-4; the D call may be TRBD1 or TRBD2 (7 bases each). V was cut by 4 bases and J by 4 bases, with 20 bases left in between. The CDR3 has 17 residues. Germline V gene data show CDR1 as LGHNA and CDR2 as YNFKEQ. The CDR3 region is CASSPVGGDRAKNIQYF. In nucleotides, the CDR3 is TGTGCCAGCAGCCCCGTTGGGGGGGACAGAGCTAAAAACATTCAGTACTTC.

This clonotype was picked up a small number of times. This rearrangement joins TRBV5-1 to TRBJ2-3; D is unresolved. Deletions cut 4 bases from V and 2 bases from J, with 14 bases between. Germline CDR1 reads SGHRS; CDR2 reads YFSETQ. This CDR3 comprises 15 residues. DNA of the CDR3: TGCGCCAGCAGCGGACCTAGGGTATCCACAGATACGCAGTATTTT. This encodes CASSGPRVSTDTQYF.

The CDR3 is CASSPGWGVGYGYTF. CDR3 in DNA: TGTGCCAGCAGCCCCGGTTGGGGGGTCGGCTATGGCTACACCTTC. This chain joins TRBV13 and TRBJ1-2; TRBD1 might be the D (5 bases). This CDR3 spans 15 amino acids. Germline CDR1 and CDR2: PRHDT and FYEKMQ (reference sequence). V shed 5 bases and J shed 4 bases, with 17 bases lying between them.

This clonotype was observed a few times. This chain connects TRBV12-3 or TRBV12-4 to TRBJ2-1; 8 nucleotides align to TRBD2. The ends lost 5 bases at V and 7 bases at J; junction bases unmatched: 13. CDR3 length: 16 amino acids. DNA for the CDR3: TGTGCCAGCAGTCGAATCGCCGGGGGGGCGGGTAATGAGCAGTTCTTC. Its protein product is CASSRIAGGAGNEQFF.

The V gene is TRBV12-3 or TRBV12-4, the J gene TRBJ2-7, with unresolved D. V lost 3 bases, J lost 6 bases, and 9 bases lay in between. The CDR3 sequence is 12 residues long. The CDR3 coding sequence is TGTGCCAGCAGTTTTCCCTCGGCCGAGCAGTACTTC. It specifies CASSFPSAEQYF.

A few counts support this clonotype. The chain couples TRBV20-1 to TRBJ1-3; D not certain. The V end lost 3 bases, the J end lost 4 bases, and 16 bases lay between the germline ends. Germline assignment: CDR1 DFQATT and CDR2 SNEGSKA (reference sequence). This CDR3 contains 15 residues. The DNA of the CDR3 is TGCAGTGCTAGTTTCGGCAGTATGTACGGAAACACCATATATTTT. It translates to CSASFGSMYGNTIYF.

The chain joins TRBV2 to TRBJ1-2; no firm D call. This CDR3 spans 14 amino acids. Per germline, CDR1 SNHLY and CDR2 FYNNEI. The ends were cut back, 6 bases at V and 6 bases at J, with 17 bases in the middle. The CDR3 sequence: CASSRQEGRNGYTF. The CDR3 DNA sequence: TGTGCCAGCAGCCGCCAGGAAGGGCGCAATGGCTACACCTTC.

This clonotype was seen a handful of times. This chain joins TRBV7-2 and TRBJ1-1; D perhaps matches TRBD1 (6 bases). V was pared by 0 bases and J by 7 bases, with 9 bases between. The CDR3 extends over 13 amino acids. Looked up from germline, CDR1 is SGHTA and CDR2 is FQGNSA. The CDR3 loop reads CASSLARGIEAFF. In nucleotides, the CDR3 is TGTGCCAGCAGCTTAGCCAGGGGAATTGAAGCTTTCTTT.

This chain links TRBV19 with TRBJ1-5; D may be TRBD1 (6 bases). The CDR3 loop spans 15 amino acids. Trimming left V 7 bases short and J 3 bases short, with 16 bases between. Germline assignment: CDR1 LNHDA and CDR2 SQIVND (reference sequence). The CDR3 DNA follows: TGTGCCAGTAAATTCGGGTCAGGGGTCAATCAGCCCCAGCATTTT. Amino acids: CASKFGSGVNQPQHF.

This clonotype was detected ten times or more. V gene TRBV9 combines with J gene TRBJ2-3; a weak D match, TRBD1 (5 bases). V was clipped by 0 bases and J by 2 bases, with 19 bases between them. Germline V CDR1 and CDR2: SGDLS, YYNGEE. The CDR3 covers 18 residues. CDR3 sequence reads: CASSVAPLGTGDTDTQYF. The CDR3, as DNA: TGTGCCAGCAGCGTAGCCCCATTAGGCACAGGAGACACAGATACGCAGTATTTT. Full variable domain (outside the CDR3, taken from reference TRBV9 and TRBJ2-3): DSGVTQTPKHLITATGQRVTLRCSPRSGDLSVYWYQQSLDQGLQFLIQYYNGEERAKGNILERFSAQQFPDLHSELNLSSLELGDSALYFCASSVAPLGTGDTDTQYFGPGTRLTVL.

This clonotype was counted many times. J is TRBJ2-3 and V is TRBV10-2; 8 positions agree with TRBD2. CDR3 size: 14 residues. The ends lost 6 bases at V and 2 bases at J; junction bases unmatched: 4. The germline V gene has CDR1 WSHSY and CDR2 SAAADI. The CDR3 reads CASRDSGVTDTQYF. CDR3 nucleotide sequence: TGCGCCAGCAGGGATAGCGGGGTCACAGATACGCAGTATTTT.